This TCR beta chain was identified in a study of human T cells and chemical hapten exposure. General study results and limits: Sensitizing to DPC left TCRs with a frequency above 1 in 1000 unaltered.

TCRdb used MiXCR to reprocess the 5' RACE reads, holding one entry per CDR3 protein. The repertoire consists of 95,000 to 120,000 distinct CDR3 sequences, with more than 15% occurring once and the leading ten covering roughly 2.8%. The CDR3 is 13 amino acids. The V end was cut by 3 bases, the J end by 10 bases, with 13 bases between. Whole blood that had not been fractionated was the source of extracted total RNA. This clonotype has just a few counts. Its specificity is not known. The TCR originated in a human donor in good health. The J gene is TRBJ2-1, the V gene TRBV12-3 or TRBV12-4, with D perhaps matching TRBD1 or TRBD2 (5 bases each). The CDR3 is CASSLPGTLEQFF. As DNA, the CDR3 is TGTGCCAGCAGTTTGCCTGGGACCCTAGAGCAGTTCTTC.